This T cell receptor (beta chain) stems from a study of cytotoxic CD8 clonotypes in ibrutinib-treated CLL. Study as a whole: Within the patient group, about a dozen were relapsed/refractory and around 15 treatment-naive, and around 17 were IGHV unmutated. Study-wide results and caveats: While tracking circulating CD8+ T-cell counts, baseline clonality exceeded that of age-matched healthy donors.

About this clone itself: Its antigen is not known.

The CDR3 spans 13 residues. Germline V gene sequence: CDR1 SGHTA, CDR2 FQGNSA. Deletions cut 1 base from V and 7 bases from J, with 7 bases between. Here immunoSEQ multiplex PCR was the method, and the copy in TCRdb shows in-frame clones only, minus some. There are around 60,000 clones in the sample; 71% occur only once, and about two fifths lies in the top ten. The chain carries TRBV7-2 and TRBJ2-2, with D hard to call. The sequence derives from a human donor with chronic lymphocytic leukemia. The material was PBMCs, obtained after 12 months of ibrutinib treatment. The CDR3 coding sequence is TGTGCCAGCAGCTTAGGAGTAGGCGGGGAGCTGTTTTTT. Protein product: CASSLGVGGELFF.